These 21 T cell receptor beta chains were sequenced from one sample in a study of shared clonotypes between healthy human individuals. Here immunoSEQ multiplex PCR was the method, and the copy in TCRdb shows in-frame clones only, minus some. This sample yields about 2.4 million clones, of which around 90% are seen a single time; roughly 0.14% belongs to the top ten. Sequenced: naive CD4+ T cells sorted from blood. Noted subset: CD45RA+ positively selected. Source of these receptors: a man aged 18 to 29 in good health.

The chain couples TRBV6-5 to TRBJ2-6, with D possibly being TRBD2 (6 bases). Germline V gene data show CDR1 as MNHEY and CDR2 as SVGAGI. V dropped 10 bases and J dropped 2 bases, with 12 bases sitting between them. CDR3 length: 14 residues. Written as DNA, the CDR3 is TGTGCCACGGGCGGGACTGCTGGGGCCAACGTCCTGACTTTC. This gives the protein CATGGTAGANVLTF.

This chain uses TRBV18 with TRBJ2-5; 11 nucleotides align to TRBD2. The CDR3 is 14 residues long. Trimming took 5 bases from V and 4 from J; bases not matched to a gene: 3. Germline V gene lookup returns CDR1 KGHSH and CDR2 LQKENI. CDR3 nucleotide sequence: TGTGCCAGCTCAATCCTAGCGGGAGGAGAGACCCAGTACTTC. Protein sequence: CASSILAGGETQYF.

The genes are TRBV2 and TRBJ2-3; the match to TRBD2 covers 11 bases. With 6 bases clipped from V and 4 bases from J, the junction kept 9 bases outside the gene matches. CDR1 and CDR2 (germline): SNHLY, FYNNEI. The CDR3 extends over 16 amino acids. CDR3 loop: CASSKNLAGGADTQYF. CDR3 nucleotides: TGTGCCAGCAGCAAAAATTTAGCGGGAGGGGCAGATACGCAGTATTTT. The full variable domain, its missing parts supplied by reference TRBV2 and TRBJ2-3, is EPEVTQTPSHQVTQMGQEVILRCVPISNHLYFYWYRQILGQKVEFLVSFYNNEISEKSEIFDDQFSVERPDGSNFTLKIRSTKLEDSAMYFCASSKNLAGGADTQYFGPGTRLTVL.

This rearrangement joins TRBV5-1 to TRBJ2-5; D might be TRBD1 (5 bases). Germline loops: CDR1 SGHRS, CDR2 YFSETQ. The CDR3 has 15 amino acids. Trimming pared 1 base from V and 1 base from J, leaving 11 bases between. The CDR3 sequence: CASSLSGATQETQYF. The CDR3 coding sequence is TGCGCCAGCAGCTTGAGTGGGGCTACCCAAGAGACCCAGTACTTC.

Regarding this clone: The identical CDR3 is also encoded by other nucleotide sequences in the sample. In DNA, the CDR3 is TGTGCCAGCTCACCAGGACTAGGCACAGATACGCAGTATTTT. Protein: CASSPGLGTDTQYF. V gene TRBV18 combines with J gene TRBJ2-3; 7 bases are shared with TRBD2. The CDR3 spans 14 residues. The J segment lost 1 base and the V segment lost 2 bases, leaving 0 bases of the junction unmatched. Germline V gene lookup returns CDR1 KGHSH and CDR2 LQKENI.

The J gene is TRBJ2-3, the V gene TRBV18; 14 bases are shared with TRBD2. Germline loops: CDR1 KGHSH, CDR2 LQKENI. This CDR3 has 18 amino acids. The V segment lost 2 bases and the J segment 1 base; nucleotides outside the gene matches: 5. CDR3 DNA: TGTGCCAGCTCACCAGGGACTAGCGGGGGCCTGGGCACAGATACGCAGTATTTT. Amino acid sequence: CASSPGTSGGLGTDTQYF.

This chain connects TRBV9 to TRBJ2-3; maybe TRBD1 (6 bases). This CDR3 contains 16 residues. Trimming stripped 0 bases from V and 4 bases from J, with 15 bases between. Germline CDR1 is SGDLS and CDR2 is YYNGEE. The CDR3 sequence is CASSVVVTGSADTQYF. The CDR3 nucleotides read TGTGCCAGCAGCGTAGTTGTGACAGGATCGGCAGATACGCAGTATTTT.

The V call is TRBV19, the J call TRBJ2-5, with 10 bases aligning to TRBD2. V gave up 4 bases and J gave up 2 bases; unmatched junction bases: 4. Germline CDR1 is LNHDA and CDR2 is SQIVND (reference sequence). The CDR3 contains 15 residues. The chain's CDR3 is CASSRTSGRQETQYF. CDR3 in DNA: TGTGCCAGTAGTAGGACTAGCGGACGTCAAGAGACCCAGTACTTC.

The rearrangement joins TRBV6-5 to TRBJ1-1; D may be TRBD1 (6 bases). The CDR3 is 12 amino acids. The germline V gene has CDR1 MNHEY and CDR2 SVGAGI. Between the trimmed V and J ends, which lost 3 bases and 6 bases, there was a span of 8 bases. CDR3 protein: CASSYRQAEAFF. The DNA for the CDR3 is TGTGCCAGCAGTTATAGACAGGCTGAAGCTTTCTTT.

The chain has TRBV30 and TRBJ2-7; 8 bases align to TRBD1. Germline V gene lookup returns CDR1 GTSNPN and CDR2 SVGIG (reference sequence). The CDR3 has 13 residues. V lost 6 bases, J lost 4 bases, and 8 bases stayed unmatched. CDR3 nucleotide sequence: TGTGCCTGCACCGGGACAGGCCCTTACGAGCAGTACTTC. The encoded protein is CACTGTGPYEQYF.

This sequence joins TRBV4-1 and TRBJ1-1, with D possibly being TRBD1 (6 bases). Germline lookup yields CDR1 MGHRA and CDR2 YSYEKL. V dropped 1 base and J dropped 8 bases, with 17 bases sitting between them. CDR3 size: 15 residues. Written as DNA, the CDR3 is TGCGCCAGCAGCCAAGCTCGCGGCAGGGGAGAGGAAGCTTTCTTT. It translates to CASSQARGRGEEAFF.

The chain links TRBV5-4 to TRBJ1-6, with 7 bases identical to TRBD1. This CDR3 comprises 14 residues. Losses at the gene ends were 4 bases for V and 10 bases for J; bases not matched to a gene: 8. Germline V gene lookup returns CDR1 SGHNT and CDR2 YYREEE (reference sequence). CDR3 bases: TGTGCCAGCAGCCTCGACAGGGAGCAATCACCCCTCCACTTT. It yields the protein CASSLDREQSPLHF.

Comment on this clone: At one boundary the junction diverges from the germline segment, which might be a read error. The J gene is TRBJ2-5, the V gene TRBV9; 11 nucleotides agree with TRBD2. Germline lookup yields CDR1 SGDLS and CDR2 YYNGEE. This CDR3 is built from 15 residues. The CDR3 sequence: CASSVDPGLAAAWDF. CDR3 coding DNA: TGTGCCAGCAGCGTAGACCCGGGACTAGCGGCCGCCTGGGACTTC. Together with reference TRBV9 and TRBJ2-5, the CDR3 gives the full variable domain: DSGVTQTPKHLITATGQRVTLRCSPRSGDLSVYWYQQSLDQGLQFLIQYYNGEERAKGNILERFSAQQFPDLHSELNLSSLELGDSALYFCASSVDPGLAAAWDFGPGTRLLVL.

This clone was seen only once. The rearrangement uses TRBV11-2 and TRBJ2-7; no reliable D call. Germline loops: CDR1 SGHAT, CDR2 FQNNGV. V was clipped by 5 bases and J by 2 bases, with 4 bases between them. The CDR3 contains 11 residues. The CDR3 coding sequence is TGTGCCAGCAGCCAAGCCTACGAGCAGTACTTC. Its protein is CASSQAYEQYF. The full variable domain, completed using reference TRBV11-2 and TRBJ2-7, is EAGVAQSPRYKIIEKRQSVAFWCNPISGHATLYWYQQILGQGPKLLIQFQNNGVVDDSQLPKDRFSAERLKGVDSTLKIQPAKLEDSAVYLCASSQAYEQYFGPGTRLTVT.

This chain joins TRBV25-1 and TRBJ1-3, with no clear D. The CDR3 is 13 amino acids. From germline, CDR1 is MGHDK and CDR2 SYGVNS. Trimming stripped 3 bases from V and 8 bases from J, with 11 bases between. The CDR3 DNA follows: TGTGCCAGCAGTGAGACACCCTGGGACACCATATATTTT. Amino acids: CASSETPWDTIYF.

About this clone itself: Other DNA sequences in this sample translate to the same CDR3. CDR3 DNA: TGCGCCAGCAGCTTGGCCGTAGGGGGCACAGATACGCAGTATTTT. This translates into CASSLAVGGTDTQYF. The gene calls are TRBV5-1 and TRBJ2-3, with D tentatively TRBD1 (5 bases). Trimming shortened V by 0 bases and J by 1 base, and 9 bases separated the two germline ends. This CDR3 has 15 residues. CDR1 is SGHRS and CDR2 is YFSETQ in the germline V gene.

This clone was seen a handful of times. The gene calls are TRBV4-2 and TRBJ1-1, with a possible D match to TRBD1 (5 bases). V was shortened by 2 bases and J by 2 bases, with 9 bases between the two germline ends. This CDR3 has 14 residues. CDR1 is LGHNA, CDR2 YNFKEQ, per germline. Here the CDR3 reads CASSQRTQNTEAFF. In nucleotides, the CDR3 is TGTGCCAGCAGCCAAAGGACACAAAACACTGAAGCTTTCTTT.

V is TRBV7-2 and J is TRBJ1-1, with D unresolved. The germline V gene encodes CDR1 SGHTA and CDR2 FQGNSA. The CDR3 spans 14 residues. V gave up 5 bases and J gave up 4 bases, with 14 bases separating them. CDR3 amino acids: CASSPGFSTTEAFF. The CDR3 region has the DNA TGTGCCAGCAGCCCCGGGTTTTCGACCACTGAAGCTTTCTTT.

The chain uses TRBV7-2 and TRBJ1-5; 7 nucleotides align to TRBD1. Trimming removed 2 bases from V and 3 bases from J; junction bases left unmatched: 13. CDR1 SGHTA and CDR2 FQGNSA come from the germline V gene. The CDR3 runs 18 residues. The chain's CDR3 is CASSLRGGRQGVNQPQHF. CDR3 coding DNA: TGTGCCAGCAGCTTACGAGGCGGACGTCAGGGGGTCAATCAGCCCCAGCATTTT. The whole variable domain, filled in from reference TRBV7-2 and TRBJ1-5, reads GAGVSQSPSNKVTEKGKDVELRCDPISGHTALYWYRQSLGQGLEFLIYFQGNSAPDKSGLPSDRFSAERTGGSVSTLTIQRTQQEDSAVYLCASSLRGGRQGVNQPQHFGDGTRLSIL.

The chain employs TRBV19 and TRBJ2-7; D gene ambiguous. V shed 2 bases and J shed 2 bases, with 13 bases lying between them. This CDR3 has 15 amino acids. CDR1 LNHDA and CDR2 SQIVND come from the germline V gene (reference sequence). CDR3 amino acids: CASSIKGGTPYEQYF. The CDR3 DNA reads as TGTGCCAGTAGTATAAAGGGCGGAACCCCCTACGAGCAGTACTTC.

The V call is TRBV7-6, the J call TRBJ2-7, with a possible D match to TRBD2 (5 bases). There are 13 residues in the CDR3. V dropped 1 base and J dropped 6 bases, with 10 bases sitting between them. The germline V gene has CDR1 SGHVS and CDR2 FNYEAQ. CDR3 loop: CASSLGEGSEQYF. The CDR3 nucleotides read TGTGCCAGCAGCTTAGGAGAGGGTAGCGAGCAGTACTTC.